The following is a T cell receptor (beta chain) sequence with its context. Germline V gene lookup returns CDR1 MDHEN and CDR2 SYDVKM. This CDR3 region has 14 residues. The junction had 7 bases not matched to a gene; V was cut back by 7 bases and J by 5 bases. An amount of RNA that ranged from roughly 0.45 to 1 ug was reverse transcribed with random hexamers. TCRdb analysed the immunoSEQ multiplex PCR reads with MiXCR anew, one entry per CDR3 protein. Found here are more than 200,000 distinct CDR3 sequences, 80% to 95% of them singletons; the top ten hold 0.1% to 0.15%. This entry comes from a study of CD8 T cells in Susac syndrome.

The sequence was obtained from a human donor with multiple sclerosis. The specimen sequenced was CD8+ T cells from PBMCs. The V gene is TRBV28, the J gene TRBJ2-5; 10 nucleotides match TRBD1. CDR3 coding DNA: TGTGCCAGCACCACGGGGGACAGGGGTGAGACCCAGTACTTC. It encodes CASTTGDRGETQYF.